The present T cell receptor (beta chain) was sequenced within a study of beta chain features in type 1 diabetes. Study-wide findings and caveats: Amplification by PCR could prefer shorter templates, with the same effect in patients and controls. People with Type 1 diabetes carried modestly yet significantly shorter TCRB CDR3s in all four CD4+ subsets.

The isolated RNA, all of it, was reverse transcribed, so expressed TCRB transcripts were what got sequenced. Assay used: immunoSEQ multiplex PCR; TCRdb lists only in-frame clones, some missing. This table has about 660,000 clones, about 14% appearing once. To note about this clone: Its antigen remains unidentified.

Sequencing was carried out using naive CD4+ T cells from blood. This clonotype originated in a man younger than 30 with type 1 diabetes.

The CDR3 sequence: CASSTRQGNYGYTF. The CDR3 region has the DNA TGTGCCAGCAGCACCCGACAGGGCAACTATGGCTACACCTTC. The chain couples TRBV9 to TRBJ1-2; TRBD1 agrees at 7 bases. Germline-derived CDR1 and CDR2 are SGDLS and YYNGEE. The CDR3 runs 14 residues. V dropped 4 bases and J dropped 2; count of bases not matched to a gene: 5. The whole variable domain, filled in from reference TRBV9 and TRBJ1-2, reads DSGVTQTPKHLITATGQRVTLRCSPRSGDLSVYWYQQSLDQGLQFLIQYYNGEERAKGNILERFSAQQFPDLHSELNLSSLELGDSALYFCASSTRQGNYGYTFGSGTRLTVV.